The clone carrying this T cell receptor beta chain appeared a few times. What it binds is not known. The data were obtained in a study of response to subunit inactivated influenza vaccine. TCRdb reanalysed the RT-PCR reads using MiXCR and keeps one entry per CDR3 protein. The table records approximately 170,000 distinct CDR3 sequences, about an eighth of them present only once. Study conclusions and caveats: It was suggested by the authors that few new T cells are recruited by each seasonal influenza vaccination.

These sequences were also reported in another study, on T cells expressing NK-cell markers. According to that study: Scientists made TCR beta cDNA using 5'RACE template switching with UMIs. CD3+CD56+NKG2C+, CD3+CD56+NKG2C- and CD3+CD56-NKG2C+ T cells, once sorted, supplied the TCR beta repertoires. Seven of the eight sequenced donors were classified as HCMV-seropositive, and one was classified as seronegative. For about six donors, the dominant NKG2C+ clonotypes made up roughly 1.0-7.0% of their CD8+ T cells.

This receptor was obtained from a man aged 50 to 60 who received an inactivated influenza vaccine. Source: CD8+ T cells sorted from PBMCs, taken 11 to 12 days after vaccination.

CDR3 nucleotide sequence: TGTGCCAGCAGTTTATCCTATTCGGCGGGATTTTTAAATGAGCAGTTCTTC. Translated, it gives CASSLSYSAGFLNEQFF. The rearrangement links TRBV27 to TRBJ2-1; D is possibly TRBD2 (6 bases). This CDR3 spans 17 amino acids. Trimming stripped 0 bases from V and 7 bases from J, with 19 bases between. In germline, CDR1 is MNHEY, CDR2 SMNVEV (reference sequence).